The 21 T cell receptor beta chains below all came from one sample that was sequenced in a study of cytotoxic CD8 clonotypes in ibrutinib-treated CLL. Sequencing used immunoSEQ multiplex PCR; TCRdb keeps in-frame clones, though not all of them. This table has approximately 300,000 clones, 70% to 80% appearing once. This sample comprised PBMCs, obtained before ibrutinib treatment. These receptors were taken from a human donor with chronic lymphocytic leukemia.

The CDR3 region has the DNA TGTGCCAGTAGTATCCAGCGGGTCACAGATACGCAGTATTTT. Amino acids: CASSIQRVTDTQYF. The chain links TRBV19 to TRBJ2-3; possible D gene TRBD2, 6 bases. Looked up from germline, CDR1 is LNHDA and CDR2 is SQIVND (reference sequence). V dropped 3 bases and J dropped 2 bases, with 9 bases sitting between them. CDR3 length: 14 amino acids.

This chain links TRBV19 with TRBJ1-4; 11 bases are shared with TRBD1. This CDR3 contains 15 residues. In germline, CDR1 is LNHDA, CDR2 SQIVND (reference sequence). Losses at the gene ends were 7 bases for V and 7 bases for J; bases not matched to a gene: 8. CDR3 in DNA: TGTGCCAGTACCACTGCTGGGACAGGGGGTGAAAAACTGTTTTTT. Translation gives CASTTAGTGGEKLFF. Together with reference TRBV19 and TRBJ1-4, the CDR3 gives the full variable domain: DGGITQSPKYLFRKEGQNVTLSCEQNLNHDAMYWYRQDPGQGLRLIYYSQIVNDFQKGDIAEGYSVSREKKESFPLTVTSAQKNPTAFYLCASTTAGTGGEKLFFGSGTQLSVL.

The gene calls are TRBV15 and TRBJ2-1; TRBD2 matches at 10 bases. CDR3 length equals 11 residues. Germline V gene lookup returns CDR1 LNHNV and CDR2 YYDKDF (reference sequence). The ends lost 9 bases at V and 9 bases at J; junction bases unmatched: 2. CDR3 protein: CATRTSGEQFF. The CDR3 DNA reads as TGTGCCACTCGGACTAGCGGTGAGCAGTTCTTC.

The rearrangement uses TRBV7-8 and TRBJ2-7; D might be TRBD1 (6 bases). The V gene's germline CDR1 is SGHVS and CDR2 FQNEAQ. V lost 1 base and J 4 bases, leaving 17 bases between the germline ends. The CDR3 loop spans 16 amino acids. DNA of the CDR3: TGTGCCAGCAGCTTAGGGCAGCAGGGGAATATGTACGAGCAGTACTTC. It yields the protein CASSLGQQGNMYEQYF.

The rearrangement joins TRBV28 to TRBJ1-2, with 7 bases identical to TRBD1. The CDR3 covers 12 residues. V lost 8 bases to trimming and J lost 2 bases; unmatched junction nucleotides: 2. CDR1 and CDR2 from the germline V gene are MDHEN and SYDVKM. The CDR3 nucleotides read TGTGCCAGCCTGACAGGGAACTATGGCTACACCTTC. It is translated as CASLTGNYGYTF.

This clone was seen more than once but under ten times. The junction departs from the called germline gene at one end, perhaps through a read error. The chain combines TRBV19 with TRBJ2-3, with 9 positions matching TRBD2. Per germline, CDR1 LNHDA and CDR2 SQIVND (reference sequence). CDR3 size: 16 residues. The CDR3 DNA reads as TGTGCCAGTAGTTTCTTAGCGGGAGAGGTCACAGATACGCAGTGTTTT. Translation: CASSFLAGEVTDTQCF.

This clone was observed once. The chain couples TRBV27 to TRBJ1-2, with D perhaps TRBD1 (6 bases). This CDR3 spans 16 amino acids. The V and J ends lost 4 bases and 5 bases respectively, with 20 bases between them. The V gene's germline CDR1 is MNHEY and CDR2 SMNVEV (reference sequence). DNA for the CDR3: TGTGCCAGCAGTTCCGGACAGCCACCAGAACCATATGGCTACACCTTC. As protein: CASSSGQPPEPYGYTF.

The chain combines TRBV19 with TRBJ2-2, with TRBD2 matching 11 bases. The CDR3 covers 18 residues. The germline V gene has CDR1 LNHDA and CDR2 SQIVND (reference sequence). J lost 1 base, V lost 4 bases, and 8 bases had no gene match. Here the CDR3 DNA reads TGTGCCAGTAGTACAGCTTGGGGACTAGCGGAGAACACCGGGGAGCTGTTTTTT. Translated: CASSTAWGLAENTGELFF.

The rearrangement joins TRBV7-9 to TRBJ2-1; 9 bases line up with TRBD1. CDR1 is SEHNR, CDR2 FQNEAQ, per germline (reference sequence). J gave up 3 bases and V 1 base, and 10 bases lay outside the gene matches. This CDR3 is 18 amino acids long. In nucleotides, the CDR3 is TGTGCCAGCAGCTTAGGGACAGGGGATTCGGTGGTCTACAATGAGCAGTTCTTC. Translated: CASSLGTGDSVVYNEQFF.

V usage is TRBV28 and J usage is TRBJ2-7; tentative D call: TRBD1 (6 bases). This CDR3 spans 14 amino acids. Germline-derived CDR1 and CDR2 are MDHEN and SYDVKM. Trimming shortened V by 2 bases and J by 6 bases, and 14 bases separated the two germline ends. The DNA for the CDR3 is TGTGCCAGCAGTTTACGACAGGAGGTAGGCGAGCAGTACTTC. Translation: CASSLRQEVGEQYF.

The chain combines TRBV10-3 with TRBJ1-5, with TRBD1 identical over 12 bases. CDR3 length: 18 amino acids. Germline loops: CDR1 ENHRY, CDR2 SYGVKD. The V gene end was trimmed by 5 bases and the J gene end by 1 base; junction bases not matched to a gene: 9. The CDR3 loop reads CAISPGTGGDSSNQPQHF. CDR3 nucleotide sequence: TGTGCCATCAGTCCCGGGACAGGGGGCGATTCGAGCAATCAGCCCCAGCATTTT.

The chain has TRBV5-6 and TRBJ2-7; TRBD2 matches at 8 bases. Germline V gene data show CDR1 as SGHDT and CDR2 as YYEEEE. The CDR3 has 13 amino acids. With 4 bases clipped from V and 2 bases from J, the junction kept 2 bases outside the gene matches. CDR3 DNA sequence: TGTGCCAGCAGCCCGGGACTAGCCTACGAGCAGTACTTC. This codes for CASSPGLAYEQYF.

There are a few counts of this clone. The genes are TRBV29-1 and TRBJ2-2; TRBD2 matches at 7 bases. J was trimmed by 5 bases and V by 4 bases; bases with no gene match: 7. The germline V gene has CDR1 SQVTM and CDR2 ANQGSEA. The CDR3 consists of 14 residues. Here the CDR3 reads CSVAGGLMTGELFF. Here the CDR3 DNA reads TGCAGCGTTGCGGGGGGTTTGATGACCGGGGAGCTGTTTTTT.

The CDR3 coding sequence is TGTGCCAGTAGTACCAGACCGGGACAGGGGTTCGATCAGCCCCAGCATTTT. Its protein product is CASSTRPGQGFDQPQHF. V and J are TRBV19 and TRBJ1-5; TRBD1 aligns across 10 bases. The V segment lost 4 bases and the J segment 5 bases; nucleotides outside the gene matches: 11. CDR1 and CDR2 from the germline V gene are LNHDA and SQIVND (reference sequence). The CDR3 sequence is 17 residues long.

This chain links TRBV27 with TRBJ2-2, with TRBD1 identical over 8 bases. The ends lost 6 bases at V and 1 base at J; junction bases unmatched: 10. The germline gives CDR1 MNHEY, CDR2 SMNVEV (reference sequence). CDR3 length equals 17 residues. CDR3 DNA: TGTGCCAGCAGAGAACCCAGGGACAGGTGGAACACCGGGGAGCTGTTTTTT. Its translation: CASREPRDRWNTGELFF.

This clone was found once. The V call is TRBV5-4, the J call TRBJ1-1, with a tentative D call TRBD1 (6 bases). V shed 2 bases and J shed 14 bases, with 16 bases lying between them. Germline-derived CDR1 and CDR2 are SGHNT and YYREEE (reference sequence). The CDR3 has 12 amino acids. The CDR3 loop reads CASSFGRTDGFF. The CDR3 nucleotides read TGTGCCAGCAGCTTCGGAAGGACAGACGGCTTCTTT.

This chain joins TRBV10-3 and TRBJ2-1; 9 positions agree with TRBD2. Trimming removed 4 bases from V and 2 bases from J; junction bases left unmatched: 3. The CDR3 has 15 residues. The germline V gene encodes CDR1 ENHRY and CDR2 SYGVKD. CDR3 in DNA: TGTGCCATCAGTGCTCTAGCGGGGACCTACAATGAGCAGTTCTTC. Protein sequence: CAISALAGTYNEQFF.

The V and J genes are TRBV19 and TRBJ2-2; D is undetermined. V lost 5 bases, J lost 7 bases, and 14 bases lay in between. This CDR3 region has 14 residues. Germline-derived CDR1 and CDR2 are LNHDA and SQIVND (reference sequence). Written as DNA, the CDR3 is TGTGCCAGTAGTTTGGATAGTACGGTCGGGGAGCTGTTTTTT. This sequence encodes CASSLDSTVGELFF.

This sequence joins TRBV7-9 and TRBJ1-3, with 9 positions matching TRBD1. The V gene end was trimmed by 1 base and the J gene end by 0 bases; junction bases not matched to a gene: 7. Germline lookup yields CDR1 SEHNR and CDR2 FQNEAQ (reference sequence). The CDR3 covers 18 residues. The CDR3 here is CASSLVGQGPYSGNTIYF. CDR3 DNA sequence: TGTGCCAGCAGCTTAGTGGGACAGGGACCTTACTCTGGAAACACCATATATTTT.

The chain couples TRBV29-1 to TRBJ1-2; unclear D gene. The V and J ends lost 4 bases and 8 bases respectively, with 11 bases between them. Germline V gene lookup returns CDR1 SQVTM and CDR2 ANQGSEA. The CDR3 covers 11 residues. The CDR3 sequence: CSVVGSPGYTF. The CDR3 nucleotides are TGCAGCGTTGTGGGGAGCCCCGGCTACACCTTC.

This chain joins TRBV6-4 and TRBJ2-7; 8 nucleotides align to TRBD2. The J segment lost 0 bases and the V segment lost 5 bases, leaving 3 bases of the junction unmatched. This CDR3 spans 14 amino acids. Germline-derived CDR1 and CDR2 are MRHNA and SNTAGT. The chain's CDR3 is CASSQSGSSYEQYF. The CDR3 DNA reads as TGTGCCAGCAGTCAGAGCGGGAGCTCCTACGAGCAGTACTTC.